This TCR beta chain was observed in a study of cytomegalovirus exposure and HLA in healthy donors. Overall study results and limits: The authors later found HLA-associated TCR beta chains more clonally expanded than equally common others. According to the study, around 160 TCR beta chains were cytomegalovirus-associated. Analyzed later, most CMV-associated TCR beta chains appeared HLA-restricted.

PCR involved 60 Vbeta and 13 Jbeta primers. Here immunoSEQ multiplex PCR was the method, and the copy in TCRdb shows in-frame clones only, minus some. The sample has about 110,000 clones, approximately 70% seen once. With respect to this clone: Its antigen is unknown.

The material sequenced was PBMCs. The receptor comes from a man aged 25 to 40 in good health and CMV-seropositive.

DNA for the CDR3: TGTGCCAGCAATGCCGGGACTGTGAACACCGGGGAGCTGTTTTTT. This gives the protein CASNAGTVNTGELFF. The chain links TRBV6-1 to TRBJ2-2; a possible D gene is TRBD2 (6 bases). The CDR3 runs to 15 residues. V lost 7 bases, J lost 1 base, and 13 bases lay in between. The germline gives CDR1 MNHNS, CDR2 SASEGT.